The 24 T cell receptor beta chains below were found in one sample sequenced in a study of cytomegalovirus exposure and HLA in healthy donors. This PCR relied on a set of 60 Vbeta primers and 13 Jbeta primers. Generated by immunoSEQ multiplex PCR, the TCRdb table keeps only in-frame clones and is missing some. The table records some 240,000 clones, about 93% of them present only once. Sample: PBMCs. The source is a girl aged 2-10 years in good health and CMV-seronegative.

The chain couples TRBV6-1 to TRBJ2-2; possibly TRBD1 for D (6 bases). Trimming took off 6 bases at V and 6 bases at J, with 17 bases between the two ends. Germline values: CDR1 MNHNS, CDR2 SASEGT. The CDR3 runs 15 residues. CDR3 sequence: CASSLLGRGPGELFF. CDR3 DNA: TGTGCCAGCAGCCTGCTCGGCAGGGGTCCCGGGGAGCTGTTTTTT.

Worth noting for this clone: At the DNA level, this CDR3 is encoded by other sequences in the same sample as well. This chain links TRBV7-3 with TRBJ1-1; 7 nucleotides match TRBD1. CDR1 SGHTA and CDR2 FQGTGA come from the germline V gene. The junction had 4 bases not matched to a gene; V was cut back by 1 base and J by 5 bases. The CDR3 sequence is 14 residues long. In nucleotides, the CDR3 is TGTGCCAGCAGCTTAATAGGGGGCGATACTGAAGCTTTCTTT. It is translated as CASSLIGGDTEAFF.

The chain carries TRBV27 and TRBJ2-1; TRBD1 might be the D (5 bases). Per the germline V gene, CDR1 is MNHEY and CDR2 is SMNVEV (reference sequence). Trimming cost V 2 bases and J 4 bases, with 12 bases left between them. The CDR3 contains 15 residues. The CDR3, as DNA: TGTGCCAGCAGTTTAGACAGAAACGCATACAATGAGCAGTTCTTC. This encodes CASSLDRNAYNEQFF.

The V gene is TRBV5-1, the J gene TRBJ1-1, with a possible D match to TRBD1 (5 bases). There are 15 residues in the CDR3. Trimming left V 0 bases short and J 8 bases short, with 17 bases between. The germline V gene has CDR1 SGHRS and CDR2 YFSETQ. CDR3 region: CASSLDLGGGGEAFF. The CDR3, as DNA: TGCGCCAGCAGCTTGGACCTCGGGGGGGGAGGGGAAGCTTTCTTT.

This clone was detected once. The chain carries TRBV7-6 and TRBJ1-4, with 10 bases lining up with TRBD1. Germline CDR1 is SGHVS and CDR2 is FNYEAQ. This CDR3 spans 17 amino acids. The J segment lost 10 bases and the V segment lost 2 bases, leaving 13 bases of the junction unmatched. CDR3 sequence: CASSLTLAGTGEGKLFF. The CDR3 coding sequence is TGTGCCAGCAGCTTAACTCTAGCCGGGACAGGGGAAGGAAAACTGTTTTTT.

The CDR3 nucleotides are TGTGCCAGCAGCGTAACCCCACAGGGGGCGGAGGAAGGCTACACCTTC. This sequence encodes CASSVTPQGAEEGYTF. The rearrangement joins TRBV9 to TRBJ1-2, with TRBD1 matching over 9 bases. The CDR3 covers 16 residues. Losses at the gene ends were 1 base for V and 8 bases for J; bases not matched to a gene: 12. Germline values: CDR1 SGDLS, CDR2 YYNGEE.

This chain uses TRBV5-1 with TRBJ2-1; maybe TRBD1 (5 bases). The CDR3 sequence is 12 residues long. The ends were cut back, 4 bases at V and 10 bases at J, with 12 bases in the middle. The germline gives CDR1 SGHRS, CDR2 YFSETQ. CDR3 coding DNA: TGCGCCAGCAGCGAATACAGGTCCGAGCAGTTCTTC. Protein product: CASSEYRSEQFF.

This chain uses TRBV7-6 with TRBJ2-1; 14 bases fit TRBD2. The CDR3 runs 15 residues. Germline assignment: CDR1 SGHVS and CDR2 FNYEAQ. V was pared by 5 bases and J by 9 bases, with 6 bases of the junction left unmatched. The CDR3: CASSRGLAGAAEQFF. For the CDR3, the DNA is TGTGCCAGCAGCCGGGGACTAGCGGGAGCAGCTGAGCAGTTCTTC. Based on the CDR3 plus reference TRBV7-6 and TRBJ2-1, the full variable domain is GAGVSQSPRYKVTKRGQDVALRCDPISGHVSLYWYRQALGQGPEFLTYFNYEAQQDKSGLPNDRFSAERPEGSISTLTIQRTEQRDSAMYRCASSRGLAGAAEQFFGPGTRLTVL.

The V and J genes are TRBV7-9 and TRBJ2-7, with TRBD2 matching 11 bases. With V trimmed by 4 bases and J by 7 bases, 9 bases remained unmatched. The CDR3 sequence is 15 residues long. The germline gives CDR1 SEHNR, CDR2 FQNEAQ (reference sequence). CDR3 residues: CASSYLAGGPGEQYF. DNA for the CDR3: TGTGCCAGCAGCTATTTAGCGGGAGGGCCGGGGGAGCAGTACTTC.

The rearrangement uses TRBV19 and TRBJ1-5; 7 nucleotides line up with TRBD1. Trimming took 6 bases from V and 2 from J; bases not matched to a gene: 1. CDR3 length: 13 amino acids. Per the germline V gene, CDR1 is LNHDA and CDR2 is SQIVND (reference sequence). CDR3 in DNA: TGTGCCAGTAGCGACAGGGGCAATCAGCCCCAGCATTTT. As protein: CASSDRGNQPQHF.

The chain combines TRBV29-1 with TRBJ2-2; weak D call: TRBD1 (5 bases). The germline V gene encodes CDR1 SQVTM and CDR2 ANQGSEA. This CDR3 contains 14 residues. Trimming shortened V by 2 bases and J by 1 base, and 8 bases separated the two germline ends. CDR3 protein: CSVEKQGNTGELFF. Written as DNA, the CDR3 is TGCAGCGTTGAAAAGCAGGGGAACACCGGGGAGCTGTTTTTT.

This chain links TRBV5-1 with TRBJ2-7; TRBD2 agrees at 10 bases. Trimming at V came to 4 bases and at J to 2 bases, leaving 6 bases not matched to a gene. Germline CDR1 SGHRS, CDR2 YFSETQ. The CDR3 has 15 amino acids. Written as DNA, the CDR3 is TGCGCCAGCAGCCTTAGCGGGAGGCCCCCCTACGAGCAGTACTTC. Protein: CASSLSGRPPYEQYF.

This chain uses TRBV14 with TRBJ1-1, with D unresolved. The CDR3 length is 12 residues. Germline V CDR1 and CDR2: SGHDN, FVKESK. Trimming removed 2 bases from V and 5 bases from J, with 6 bases in between. CDR3 coding DNA: TGTGCCAGCAGCCAAAGCCTGACTGAAGCTTTCTTT. It specifies CASSQSLTEAFF.

This clone has only one observation. This chain links TRBV11-3 with TRBJ2-7; 8 positions match TRBD1. The CDR3 consists of 13 residues. After removal of 3 bases from V and 6 bases from J, the junction contained 4 bases not matched to a gene. Germline assignment: CDR1 SGHNT and CDR2 YENEEA. CDR3 amino acids: CASSLTGDSEQYF. CDR3 in DNA: TGTGCCAGCAGCTTGACAGGGGACTCCGAGCAGTACTTC.

This rearrangement joins TRBV5-1 to TRBJ2-1; no reliable D call. Per germline, CDR1 SGHRS and CDR2 YFSETQ. The V end lost 0 bases, the J end lost 8 bases, and 12 bases lay between the germline ends. This CDR3 spans 14 amino acids. The chain's CDR3 is CASSLDLVGDEQFF. The CDR3 nucleotides read TGCGCCAGCAGCTTGGATCTAGTCGGCGATGAGCAGTTCTTC. Using reference TRBV5-1 and TRBJ2-1 for the parts outside the CDR3, the full variable domain is KAGVTQTPRYLIKTRGQQVTLSCSPISGHRSVSWYQQTPGQGLQFLFEYFSETQRNKGNFPGRFSGRQFSNSRSEMNVSTLELGDSALYLCASSLDLVGDEQFFGPGTRLTVL.

In its sample, this clone was seen a few times. CDR3 sequence (DNA): TGTGCCAGCAGTTATTATTCGAACACTGAAGCTTTCTTT. Translation gives CASSYYSNTEAFF. The chain couples TRBV6-6 to TRBJ1-1, with D unresolved. The V gene lost 3 bases and the J gene lost 1 base, with 6 bases spanning the gap. The CDR3 contains 13 residues. Per germline, CDR1 MNHNY and CDR2 SVGAGI (reference sequence).

V and J are TRBV2 and TRBJ2-7, with D perhaps matching TRBD1 (6 bases). CDR1 and CDR2 (germline): SNHLY, FYNNEI. V lost 6 bases and J lost 1, with 10 bases in between. This CDR3 region has 13 residues. The CDR3 nucleotides are TGTGCCAGCAGGGACAGTCCTTCCTACGAGCAGTACTTC. Translating it yields CASRDSPSYEQYF. The whole variable domain, filled in from reference TRBV2 and TRBJ2-7, reads EPEVTQTPSHQVTQMGQEVILRCVPISNHLYFYWYRQILGQKVEFLVSFYNNEISEKSEIFDDQFSVERPDGSNFTLKIRSTKLEDSAMYFCASRDSPSYEQYFGPGTRLTVT.

J is TRBJ2-3 and V is TRBV27; 7 nucleotides line up with TRBD2. CDR3 size: 17 residues. The germline V gene has CDR1 MNHEY and CDR2 SMNVEV (reference sequence). Trimming at V came to 1 base and at J to 0 bases, leaving 7 bases not matched to a gene. Here the CDR3 reads CASSLLRGLSSTDTQYF. As DNA, the CDR3 is TGTGCCAGCAGTTTATTGCGGGGGTTATCTAGCACAGATACGCAGTATTTT.

The chain recombines TRBV19 with TRBJ2-5; 11 nucleotides agree with TRBD2. The J segment lost 1 base and the V segment lost 5 bases, leaving 6 bases of the junction unmatched. Germline CDR1 reads LNHDA; CDR2 reads SQIVND (reference sequence). The CDR3 has 16 residues. CDR3: CASSLRLAGLQETQYF. The CDR3, as DNA: TGTGCCAGTAGTCTCCGACTAGCGGGGCTCCAAGAGACCCAGTACTTC. Supplemented by reference TRBV19 and TRBJ2-5, the full variable domain reads DGGITQSPKYLFRKEGQNVTLSCEQNLNHDAMYWYRQDPGQGLRLIYYSQIVNDFQKGDIAEGYSVSREKKESFPLTVTSAQKNPTAFYLCASSLRLAGLQETQYFGPGTRLLVL.

The J gene is TRBJ2-3, the V gene TRBV2; the D gene is possibly TRBD2 (6 bases). This CDR3 comprises 20 residues. V was shortened by 7 bases and J by 2 bases, with 31 bases between the two germline ends. CDR1 is SNHLY, CDR2 FYNNEI, per germline. The CDR3 coding sequence is TGTGCCAGCACCCTGGGGGAGGTTATGGGGGAATTTTCCTCCACAGATACGCAGTATTTT. Amino acids: CASTLGEVMGEFSSTDTQYF. Together with reference TRBV2 and TRBJ2-3, the CDR3 gives the full variable domain: EPEVTQTPSHQVTQMGQEVILRCVPISNHLYFYWYRQILGQKVEFLVSFYNNEISEKSEIFDDQFSVERPDGSNFTLKIRSTKLEDSAMYFCASTLGEVMGEFSSTDTQYFGPGTRLTVL.

This clone was seen just once. The J gene is TRBJ2-3, the V gene TRBV6-5, with 10 bases identical to TRBD2. The J segment lost 0 bases and the V segment lost 1 base, leaving 1 base of the junction unmatched. This CDR3 comprises 16 residues. From germline, CDR1 is MNHEY and CDR2 SVGAGI. The CDR3 DNA reads TGTGCCAGCAGTTACTTAGCGGGGGGTAGCACAGATACGCAGTATTTT. Its protein is CASSYLAGGSTDTQYF.

The gene calls are TRBV27 and TRBJ2-3; 9 nucleotides align to TRBD1. The germline V gene has CDR1 MNHEY and CDR2 SMNVEV (reference sequence). J was trimmed by 6 bases and V by 6 bases; bases with no gene match: 4. The CDR3 contains 13 residues. The CDR3 spells CASRRQGGDTQYF. The CDR3 DNA reads as TGTGCCAGCAGAAGACAGGGGGGCGATACGCAGTATTTT.

The chain has TRBV30 and TRBJ2-5, with D uncertain. Between the trimmed V and J ends, which lost 1 base and 5 bases, there was a span of 11 bases. The length of the CDR3 is 13 residues. CDR1 is GTSNPN and CDR2 is SVGIG in the germline V gene (reference sequence). CDR3 sequence: CAWSAGWAETQYF. In DNA form, the CDR3 reads TGTGCCTGGAGTGCCGGCTGGGCGGAGACCCAGTACTTC.

The rearrangement joins TRBV6-5 to TRBJ1-2; D is unclear. CDR1 MNHEY and CDR2 SVGAGI come from the germline V gene. This CDR3 spans 15 amino acids. Deletions cut 6 bases from V and 0 bases from J, with 14 bases between. The CDR3 spells CASRPPGMANYGYTF. The CDR3 DNA sequence: TGTGCCAGCAGGCCCCCAGGAATGGCTAACTATGGCTACACCTTC.